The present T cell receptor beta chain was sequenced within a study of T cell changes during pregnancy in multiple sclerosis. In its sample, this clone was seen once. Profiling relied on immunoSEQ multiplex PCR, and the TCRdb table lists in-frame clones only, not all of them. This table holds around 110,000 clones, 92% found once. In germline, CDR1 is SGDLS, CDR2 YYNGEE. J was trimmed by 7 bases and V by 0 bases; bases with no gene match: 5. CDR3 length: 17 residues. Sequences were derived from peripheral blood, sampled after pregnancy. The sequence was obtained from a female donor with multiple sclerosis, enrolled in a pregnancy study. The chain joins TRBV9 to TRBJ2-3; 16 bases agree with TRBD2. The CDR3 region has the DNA TGTGCCAGCAGCGTAGAGGGACTAGCGGGAGGGTGGAATACGCAGTATTTT. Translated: CASSVEGLAGGWNTQYF. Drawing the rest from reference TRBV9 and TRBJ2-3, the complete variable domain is DSGVTQTPKHLITATGQRVTLRCSPRSGDLSVYWYQQSLDQGLQFLIQYYNGEERAKGNILERFSAQQFPDLHSELNLSSLELGDSALYFCASSVEGLAGGWNTQYFGPGTRLTVL.